The 14 T cell receptor beta chains listed next were all sequenced from one sample in a study of cytomegalovirus exposure and HLA in healthy donors. This PCR relied on a set of 60 Vbeta primers and 13 Jbeta primers. Profiling relied on immunoSEQ multiplex PCR, and the TCRdb table lists in-frame clones only, not all of them. The top ten hold around 3% of the sample, which has about 160,000 clones, about 81% seen once. Sequenced sample: PBMCs. Every receptor here comes from a woman in her forties or fifties in good health and CMV-seropositive.

To note about this clone: A much more abundant neighbour one base away suggests this may be a read error. The chain joins TRBV5-1 to TRBJ1-1; D might be TRBD1 (5 bases). The CDR3 has 13 residues. Looked up from germline, CDR1 is SGHRS and CDR2 is YFSETQ. Between the trimmed V and J ends, which lost 3 bases and 0 bases, there was a span of 6 bases. CDR3 region: CASSWGVNTEAFF. CDR3 coding DNA: TGCGCCAGCAGCTGGGGGGTGAACACTGAAGCTTTCTTT.

The rearrangement uses TRBV7-6 and TRBJ1-1; the D is unclear. The CDR3 has 15 amino acids. Trimming left V 1 base short and J 2 bases short, with 11 bases between. Germline values: CDR1 SGHVS, CDR2 FNYEAQ. In DNA form, the CDR3 reads TGTGCCAGCAGCTTAGGTATAAGCCAAAACACTGAAGCTTTCTTT. It encodes CASSLGISQNTEAFF.

This clone was detected a few times. The rearrangement uses TRBV6-6 and TRBJ1-1, with D perhaps matching TRBD1 (6 bases). Germline V gene lookup returns CDR1 MNHNY and CDR2 SVGAGI (reference sequence). The CDR3 sequence is 13 residues long. With 5 bases removed from V and 5 bases from J, the gap between germline ends came to 12 bases. As DNA, the CDR3 is TGTGCCAGCAGTCTACAGACAGGTACTGAAGCTTTCTTT. Translated, it gives CASSLQTGTEAFF.

This sequence joins TRBV6-4 and TRBJ2-7; 8 bases match TRBD2. Germline values: CDR1 MRHNA, CDR2 SNTAGT. The CDR3 has 14 amino acids. Losses at the gene ends were 10 bases for V and 1 base for J; bases not matched to a gene: 9. In nucleotides, the CDR3 is TGTGCCACCCGAGGGAGCGGGGGATCCTACGAGCAGTACTTC. It translates to CATRGSGGSYEQYF.

The chain combines TRBV5-1 with TRBJ2-5; 11 bases are shared with TRBD1. The CDR3 covers 15 residues. With V trimmed by 4 bases and J by 4 bases, 6 bases remained unmatched. Germline V lookup: CDR1 SGHRS, CDR2 YFSETQ. CDR3 loop: CASSREGTGGETQYF. The CDR3 nucleotides read TGCGCCAGCAGCCGGGAAGGGACAGGGGGAGAGACCCAGTACTTC.

The gene calls are TRBV6-1 and TRBJ1-2, with 8 positions matching TRBD1. V trimming: 6 bases; J trimming: 2 bases; junction bases outside the gene matches: 5. The CDR3 sequence is 14 residues long. Germline assignment: CDR1 MNHNS and CDR2 SASEGT. Here the CDR3 reads CASSLGDRNYGYTF. The CDR3, as DNA: TGTGCCAGCAGCCTAGGGGACAGGAACTATGGCTACACCTTC.

V usage is TRBV18 and J usage is TRBJ1-4; no reliable D call. The CDR3 runs 14 residues. The ends were cut back, 2 bases at V and 10 bases at J, with 14 bases in the middle. CDR1 and CDR2 from the germline V gene are KGHSH and LQKENI. As DNA, the CDR3 is TGTGCCAGCTCACCAGTTGGAGGGATGGGAAAACTGTTTTTT. This encodes CASSPVGGMGKLFF.

The CDR3 nucleotides are TGTGCCAGCACCAACAGGGGAGATAATTCACCCCTCCACTTT. Translated: CASTNRGDNSPLHF. J is TRBJ1-6 and V is TRBV2; TRBD1 aligns across 7 bases. The CDR3 is made up of 14 amino acids. V lost 7 bases and J lost 5; bases outside the gene matches: 5. Germline V gene data show CDR1 as SNHLY and CDR2 as FYNNEI. Using reference TRBV2 and TRBJ1-6 for the parts outside the CDR3, the full variable domain is EPEVTQTPSHQVTQMGQEVILRCVPISNHLYFYWYRQILGQKVEFLVSFYNNEISEKSEIFDDQFSVERPDGSNFTLKIRSTKLEDSAMYFCASTNRGDNSPLHFGNGTRLTVT.

V and J are TRBV6-5 and TRBJ1-6; the match to TRBD1 covers 7 bases. Germline V gene data show CDR1 as MNHEY and CDR2 as SVGAGI. This CDR3 comprises 14 residues. Losses at the gene ends were 2 bases for V and 5 bases for J; bases not matched to a gene: 0. The CDR3, as DNA: TGTGCCAGCAGTTACAGGGGGCATAATTCACCCCTCCACTTT. Translation: CASSYRGHNSPLHF.

The chain joins TRBV7-8 to TRBJ2-7; weak D call: TRBD1 (5 bases). Trimming cost V 3 bases and J 2 bases, with 8 bases left between them. This CDR3 has 13 amino acids. Germline V CDR1 and CDR2: SGHVS, FQNEAQ. The CDR3 is CASSFRQTYEQYF. In DNA, the CDR3 is TGTGCCAGCAGCTTCCGACAGACCTACGAGCAGTACTTC. Using reference TRBV7-8 and TRBJ2-7 for the parts outside the CDR3, the full variable domain is GAGVSQSPRYKVAKRGQDVALRCDPISGHVSLFWYQQALGQGPEFLTYFQNEAQLDKSGLPSDRFFAERPEGSVSTLKIQRTQQEDSAVYLCASSFRQTYEQYFGPGTRLTVT.

V is TRBV6-5 and J is TRBJ1-1; D is ambiguous. V was shortened by 10 bases and J by 10 bases, with 22 bases between the two germline ends. The CDR3 contains 13 residues. CDR1 MNHEY and CDR2 SVGAGI come from the germline V gene. CDR3 DNA sequence: TGTGCCACTTCCGAGGGTATGGGCCTTGCAGCTTTCTTT. Residues: CATSEGMGLAAFF.

The chain has TRBV6-5 and TRBJ2-7, with 8 bases identical to TRBD2. Trimming at V came to 6 bases and at J to 6 bases, leaving 7 bases not matched to a gene. The CDR3 is 13 residues long. Germline V gene lookup returns CDR1 MNHEY and CDR2 SVGAGI. CDR3 residues: CASRAGGLSEQYF. The DNA for the CDR3 is TGTGCCAGCAGGGCGGGGGGACTATCCGAGCAGTACTTC.

The rearrangement uses TRBV30 and TRBJ1-6; D remains unclear. There are 13 residues in the CDR3. The ends were cut back, 4 bases at V and 13 bases at J, with 17 bases in the middle. From germline, CDR1 is GTSNPN and CDR2 SVGIG (reference sequence). The DNA of the CDR3 is TGTGCCTGGACCGGTGGAGGCCGGTGGCCCCTCCACTTT. As protein: CAWTGGGRWPLHF.

V is TRBV27 and J is TRBJ1-1, with D tentatively TRBD1 (6 bases). Trimming removed 2 bases at V and 6 bases at J, with 10 bases between. CDR1 and CDR2 (germline): MNHEY, SMNVEV (reference sequence). The CDR3 is made up of 13 amino acids. CDR3 bases: TGTGCCAGCAGTTTAAACGGGGGGCCTGAAGCTTTCTTT. Translated: CASSLNGGPEAFF.